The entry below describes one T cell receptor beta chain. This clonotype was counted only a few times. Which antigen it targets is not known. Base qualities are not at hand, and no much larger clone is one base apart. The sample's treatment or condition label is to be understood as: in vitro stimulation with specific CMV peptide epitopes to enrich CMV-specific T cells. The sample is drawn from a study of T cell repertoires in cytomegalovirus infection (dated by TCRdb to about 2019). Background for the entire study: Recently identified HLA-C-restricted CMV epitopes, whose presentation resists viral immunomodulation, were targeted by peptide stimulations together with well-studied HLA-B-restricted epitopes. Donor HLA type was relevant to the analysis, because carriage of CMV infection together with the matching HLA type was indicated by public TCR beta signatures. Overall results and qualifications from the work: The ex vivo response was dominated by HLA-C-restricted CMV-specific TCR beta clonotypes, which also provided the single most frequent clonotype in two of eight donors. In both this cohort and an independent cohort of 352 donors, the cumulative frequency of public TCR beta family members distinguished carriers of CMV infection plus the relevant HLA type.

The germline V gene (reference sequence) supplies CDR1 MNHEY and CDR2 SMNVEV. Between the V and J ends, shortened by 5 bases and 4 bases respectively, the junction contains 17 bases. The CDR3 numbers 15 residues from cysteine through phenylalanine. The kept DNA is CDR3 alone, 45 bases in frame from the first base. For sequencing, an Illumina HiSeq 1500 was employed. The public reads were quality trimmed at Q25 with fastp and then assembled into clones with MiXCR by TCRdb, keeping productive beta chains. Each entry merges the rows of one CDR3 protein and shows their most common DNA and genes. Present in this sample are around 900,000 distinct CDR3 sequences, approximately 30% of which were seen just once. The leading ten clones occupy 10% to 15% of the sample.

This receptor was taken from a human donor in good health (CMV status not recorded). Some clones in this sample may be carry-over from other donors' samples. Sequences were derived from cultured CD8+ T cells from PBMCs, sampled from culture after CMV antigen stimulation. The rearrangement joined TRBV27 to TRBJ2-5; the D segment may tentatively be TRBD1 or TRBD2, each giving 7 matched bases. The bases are TGTGCCAGCAGTCCTTACGGGGAGGGGGCAGAGACCCAGTACTTC. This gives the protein CASSPYGEGAETQYF.